This T cell receptor beta chain was documented in a study of cytomegalovirus exposure and HLA in healthy donors. This clone has a handful of counts. No antigen is known for it. Study conclusions and caveats: TCR beta sequences reportedly predicted most subjects' HLA-A and HLA-B alleles accurately.

Researchers ran the PCR with 60 Vbeta and 13 Jbeta primers. Repertoires were generated with immunoSEQ multiplex PCR, while TCRdb's copy carries only in-frame clones and drops some. This table has 180,000 or so clones, approximately 85% appearing once. V lost 5 bases and J 4 bases, leaving 8 bases between the germline ends. Germline CDR1 reads MRHNA; CDR2 reads SNTAGT. The length of the CDR3 is 13 residues. The sequence derives from a woman aged 45-60 years in good health and CMV-seropositive. What was sequenced was PBMCs. The rearrangement uses TRBV6-4 and TRBJ2-2; possibly TRBD1 for D (6 bases). The CDR3 sequence: CASSRTATGELFF. Written as DNA, the CDR3 is TGTGCCAGCAGTCGGACAGCCACCGGGGAGCTGTTTTTT.